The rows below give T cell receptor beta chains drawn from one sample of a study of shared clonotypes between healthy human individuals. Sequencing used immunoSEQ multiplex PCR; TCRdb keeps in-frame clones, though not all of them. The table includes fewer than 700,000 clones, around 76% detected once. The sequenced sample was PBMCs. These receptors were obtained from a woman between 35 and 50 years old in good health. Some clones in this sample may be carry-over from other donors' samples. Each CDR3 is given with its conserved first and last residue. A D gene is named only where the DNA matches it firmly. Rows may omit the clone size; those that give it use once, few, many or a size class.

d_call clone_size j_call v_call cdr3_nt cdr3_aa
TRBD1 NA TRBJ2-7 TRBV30 TGTGCCTGGAGTCCCTCGAAAGGGGGCCCCCTAGGCGAGCAGTACTTC CAWSPSKGGPLGEQYF
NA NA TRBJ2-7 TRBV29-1 TGCAGCGTTGGAGAGAGCTCCTACGAGCAGTACTTC CSVGESSYEQYF
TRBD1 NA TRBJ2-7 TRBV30 TGTGCCTGGAGTTCGGGGGACAGGGCCTCCTACGAGCAGTACTTC CAWSSGDRASYEQYF
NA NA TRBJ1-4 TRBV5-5 TGTGCCAGCAGCGGGAGGGACACTGATGAAAAACTGTTTTTT CASSGRDTDEKLFF
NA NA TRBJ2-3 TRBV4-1 TGCGCCAGCAGCCAAGATAGGGGGGAAACGCAGTATTTT CASSQDRGETQYF
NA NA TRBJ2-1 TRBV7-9 TGTGCCAGCAGCTTCGGTGCCCTCTCCTACAATGAGCAGTTCTTC CASSFGALSYNEQFF
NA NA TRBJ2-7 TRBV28 TGTGCCAGCAGTTTCCCCCTGACGGACGATACCTACGAGCAGTACTTC CASSFPLTDDTYEQYF
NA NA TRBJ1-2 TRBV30 TGTGCCGGAATAGACAGGCCCTATGGCTACACCTTC CAGIDRPYGYTF
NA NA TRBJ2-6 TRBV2 TGTGCCAGCAGTGAAGGGCCGGGTAGGGGCTCTGGGGCCAACGTCCTGACTTTC CASSEGPGRGSGANVLTF
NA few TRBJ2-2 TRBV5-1 TGCGCCAGCAGCTTGGGCAGGTGGGCCGGGGAGCTGTTTTTT CASSLGRWAGELFF
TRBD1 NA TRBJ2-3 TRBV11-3 TGTGCCAGCAGCCCGGGACAGAACACAGATACGCAGTATTTT CASSPGQNTDTQYF
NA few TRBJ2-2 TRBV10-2 TGCGCCAGCAGTGTAGTTCGGAGCGGGGAGCTGTTTTTT CASSVVRSGELFF
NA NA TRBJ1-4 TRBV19 TGTGCCAGTGGGGTACAGGGCGCTAATGAAAAACTGTTTTTT CASGVQGANEKLFF
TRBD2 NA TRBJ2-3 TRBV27 TGTGCCAGCAGCCCGGGAGGGCCCCCAGATACGCAGTATTTT CASSPGGPPDTQYF
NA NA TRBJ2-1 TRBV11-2 TGTGCCAGCAGCTCTACAAGGGCCCCAAGCTCCTACAATGAGCAGTTCTTC CASSSTRAPSSYNEQFF
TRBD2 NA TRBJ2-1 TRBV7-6 TGTGCCAGCAGCTCGGGACTAGCGGGGAACAATGAGCAGTTCTTC CASSSGLAGNNEQFF
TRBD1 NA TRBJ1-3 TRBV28 TGTGCCAGCAGTCTGGGGACAGGGCCTGGAAACACCATATATTTT CASSLGTGPGNTIYF
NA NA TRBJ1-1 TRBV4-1 TGCGCCAGCAGCCGATTCTCTATGCGGGACACTGAAGCTTTCTTT CASSRFSMRDTEAFF
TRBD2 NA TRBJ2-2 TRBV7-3 TGTGCCAGCAGCCTGACTAGCGGGTCGCGCACCGGGGAGCTGTTTTTT CASSLTSGSRTGELFF
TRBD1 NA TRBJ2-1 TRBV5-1 TGCGCCAGCGGGGACAGGGGGCTTAATGAGCAGTTCTTC CASGDRGLNEQFF
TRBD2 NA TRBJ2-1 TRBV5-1 TGCGCCAGCAGCTTGGTACGGGAGGGGAATGAGCAGTTCTTC CASSLVREGNEQFF
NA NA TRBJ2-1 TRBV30 TGTGCCTCCACCGCCACTACAGAGCAGTTCTTC CASTATTEQFF
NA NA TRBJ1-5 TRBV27 TGTGCCAGCAGTCCTCGGCGGTTTAGCAATCAGCCCCAGCATTTT CASSPRRFSNQPQHF
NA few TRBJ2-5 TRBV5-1 TGCGCCAGCAGCTTCCAAGGAGGGCCTTGGCAAGAGACCCAGTACTTC CASSFQGGPWQETQYF
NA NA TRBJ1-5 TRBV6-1 TGTGCCAGCAGTAAGGGACCGGTGGGCAATCAGCCCCAGCATTTT CASSKGPVGNQPQHF
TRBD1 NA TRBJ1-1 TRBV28 TGTGCCAGCTGCAGGACAGGAACGGCGAACACTGAAGCTTTCTTT CASCRTGTANTEAFF
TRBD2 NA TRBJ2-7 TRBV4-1 TGCGCCAGCAGCCAACCAACTAGCGGGAGATACGAGCAGTACTTC CASSQPTSGRYEQYF
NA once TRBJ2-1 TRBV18 TGTGCCAGCTCATCTAACACGAGCTCCTACAATGAGCAGTTCTTC CASSSNTSSYNEQFF
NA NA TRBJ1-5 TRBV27 TGTGCCAGCAGCCGATACACGGATCAGCCCCAGCATTTT CASSRYTDQPQHF
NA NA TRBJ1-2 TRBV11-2 TGTGCCAGCAGCTCCCTGGCGGGGGGGCTTAGTTATGGCTACACCTTC CASSSLAGGLSYGYTF
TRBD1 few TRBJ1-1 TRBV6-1 TGTGCCAGCAGTGAAGTGACAGGGTCGAATACTGAAGCTTTCTTT CASSEVTGSNTEAFF
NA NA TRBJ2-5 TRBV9 TGTGCCAGCAGCGTAGCTCCTAGCGTTGAGACCCAGTACTTC CASSVAPSVETQYF
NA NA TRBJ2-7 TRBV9 TGTGCCAGCAGCGTAGCGGCAGCGACCTACGAGCAGTACTTC CASSVAAATYEQYF
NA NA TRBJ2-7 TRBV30 TGTGCCTGGAGTACGCCGGGCCTATTGGCCCACGAGCAGTACTTC CAWSTPGLLAHEQYF
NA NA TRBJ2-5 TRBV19 TGTGCCAGTAGTATAGATGGTAGAGGGGAGACCCAGTACTTC CASSIDGRGETQYF